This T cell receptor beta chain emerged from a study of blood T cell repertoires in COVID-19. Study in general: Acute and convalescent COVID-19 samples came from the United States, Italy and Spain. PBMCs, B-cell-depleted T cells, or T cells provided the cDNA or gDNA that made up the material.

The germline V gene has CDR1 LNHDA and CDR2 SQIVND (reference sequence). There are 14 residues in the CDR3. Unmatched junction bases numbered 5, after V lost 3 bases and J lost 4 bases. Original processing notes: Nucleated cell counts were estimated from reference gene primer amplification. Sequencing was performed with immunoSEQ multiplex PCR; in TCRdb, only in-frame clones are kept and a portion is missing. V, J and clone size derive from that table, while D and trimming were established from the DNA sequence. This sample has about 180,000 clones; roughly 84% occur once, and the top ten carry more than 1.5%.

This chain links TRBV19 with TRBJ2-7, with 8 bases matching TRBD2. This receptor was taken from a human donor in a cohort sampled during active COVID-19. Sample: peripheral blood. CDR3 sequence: CASSMVGGAYEQYF. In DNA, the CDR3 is TGTGCCAGTAGTATGGTCGGGGGGGCGTACGAGCAGTACTTC.